Listed below are T cell receptor beta chains from one sample, sequenced in a study of blood T cells in healthy people across ages. Each CDR3 protein gets one entry after TCRdb re-called the 5' RACE reads with MiXCR. This table holds hundreds of thousands of distinct CDR3 sequences, approximately 25% found once. This sample also belongs to another study, concerning T cells of mothers and their children.

The sample consisted of blood. Receptors originate from a boy younger than 18 in good health. The CDR3 runs from the conserved cysteine through the conserved F or W. The D gene is left open where the match is weak. A clone size is listed for some rows: how often the clone was seen (once, few, many), or a class if it is expanded.

.	14	TRBV4-1	.	TRBJ1-1	CASSQDTHNTEAFF	TGCGCCAGCAGCCAAGATACCCACAACACTGAAGCTTTCTTT
.	14	TRBV11-2	.	TRBJ1-1	CASRSLREYTEAFF	TGTGCCAGCAGATCCCTCCGGGAATACACTGAAGCTTTCTTT
.	12	TRBV3-1	.	TRBJ1-2	CASSQGIYGYTF	TGTGCCAGCAGTCAAGGGATCTATGGCTACACCTTC
.	19	TRBV7-9	.	TRBJ1-4	CASSSPLDYGTTPNEKLFF	TGTGCCAGCAGCTCCCCCCTGGATTACGGGACAACGCCAAATGAAAAACTGTTTTTT
.	13	TRBV29-1	.	TRBJ2-7	CSVISTGPYEQYF	TGCAGCGTAATTTCGACAGGCCCCTACGAGCAGTACTTC
TRBD1	15	TRBV2	few	TRBJ2-2	CASSFRQGNTGELFF	TGTGCCAGCAGTTTTCGACAGGGGAACACCGGGGAGCTGTTTTTT
TRBD1	14	TRBV12-3/TRBV12-4	few	TRBJ1-2	CASSSRDSLYGYTF	TGTGCCAGCAGTAGCCGGGACAGCCTCTATGGCTACACCTTC
TRBD1	17	TRBV5-5	few	TRBJ2-1	CAGSVRRGQTIMYEQFF	TGTGCCGGCAGCGTCCGAAGGGGGCAGACTATTATGTATGAGCAGTTCTTC
.	13	TRBV20-1	.	TRBJ1-1	CSAPGQTNTEAFF	TGCAGTGCCCCCGGACAGACGAACACTGAAGCTTTCTTT
TRBD2	17	TRBV4-1	.	TRBJ2-3	CASSQMGLAGSTDTQYF	TGCGCCAGCAGCCAGATGGGACTAGCGGGGAGCACAGATACGCAGTATTTT
TRBD1	14	TRBV7-3	few	TRBJ2-7	CASSPPTGFYEQYF	TGTGCCAGCAGCCCCCCGACAGGGTTTTACGAGCAGTACTTC
TRBD1	13	TRBV20-1	.	TRBJ2-5	CSAHQGAPGTQYF	TGCAGTGCGCATCAGGGGGCGCCGGGGACCCAGTACTTC
.	16	TRBV5-1	few	TRBJ1-6	CASSLEGRGYNSPLHF	TGCGCCAGCAGCTTGGAAGGGAGGGGTTATAATTCACCCCTCCACTTT
.	11	TRBV28	.	TRBJ2-1	CASSFGRVQFF	TGTGCCAGCAGTTTCGGAAGGGTGCAGTTCTTC
.	14	TRBV29-1	few	TRBJ2-2	CSVEDPGNTGELFF	TGCAGCGTTGAAGACCCAGGGAACACCGGGGAGCTGTTTTTT
TRBD1	17	TRBV5-1	.	TRBJ1-2	CASSPWTGSGYNYGYTF	TGCGCCAGCAGCCCCTGGACAGGGTCGGGGTATAACTATGGCTACACCTTC
TRBD1	16	TRBV6-2/TRBV6-3	.	TRBJ2-3	CASSFLRDRSTDTQYF	TGTGCCAGCAGTTTCCTCCGGGACAGGAGCACAGATACGCAGTATTTT
.	13	TRBV5-5	many	TRBJ1-2	CASSLWGDYGYTF	TGTGCCAGCAGCTTGTGGGGGGACTATGGCTACACCTTC
.	14	TRBV7-2	few	TRBJ1-1	CASSSMGPNTEAFF	TGTGCCAGCAGCTCGATGGGTCCGAACACTGAAGCTTTCTTT
TRBD1	15	TRBV5-6	few	TRBJ1-6	CASSFRDRDHSPLHF	TGTGCCAGCAGCTTCCGGGACAGGGATCATTCACCCCTCCACTTT
TRBD2	15	TRBV27	.	TRBJ2-1	CASSSQRELYNEQFF	TGTGCCAGCAGTTCTCAGCGGGAGCTCTACAATGAGCAGTTCTTC
.	15	TRBV10-3	.	TRBJ1-2	CAISESQRKNYGYTF	TGTGCCATCAGTGAGTCCCAAAGGAAGAACTATGGCTACACCTTC
.	15	TRBV28	.	TRBJ2-7	CASSLSYDTSYEQYF	TGTGCCAGCAGTTTATCCTATGACACTTCCTACGAGCAGTACTTC
TRBD2	17	TRBV6-5	.	TRBJ2-7	CASSYYPLRREWYEQYF	TGTGCCAGCAGTTATTACCCATTGAGGCGGGAGTGGTACGAGCAGTACTTC
.	14	TRBV6-5	.	TRBJ2-7	CASSYLLGSYEQYF	TGTGCCAGCAGTTACCTTCTCGGTTCCTACGAGCAGTACTTC
TRBD1	14	TRBV7-6	.	TRBJ2-7	CASSSRDREAEQYF	TGTGCCAGCAGCTCCCGGGACAGGGAGGCCGAGCAGTACTTC
.	14	TRBV28	few	TRBJ2-1	CASSSGSDNNEQFF	TGTGCCAGCAGTTCGGGCTCGGACAACAATGAGCAGTTCTTC
.	17	TRBV6-5	few	TRBJ2-1	CASRGQPSGGIYNEQFF	TGTGCCAGCAGGGGACAACCTAGCGGAGGGATATACAATGAGCAGTTCTTC
TRBD2	18	TRBV28	few	TRBJ2-7	CASSFAGEGLAGVVEQYF	TGTGCCAGCAGTTTCGCCGGCGAGGGACTAGCGGGAGTTGTCGAGCAGTACTTC
TRBD1	14	TRBV6-2/TRBV6-3	.	TRBJ1-1	CASSYGQGATEAFF	TGTGCCAGCAGTTATGGACAGGGGGCCACTGAAGCTTTCTTT
.	12	TRBV28	few	TRBJ2-1	CASGTVYNEQFF	TGTGCCAGCGGGACTGTTTACAATGAGCAGTTCTTC
.	17	TRBV4-3	.	TRBJ1-4	CASSQEFLDTTNEKLFF	TGCGCCAGCAGCCAAGAATTTCTGGACACAACTAATGAAAAACTGTTTTTT
.	14	TRBV28	.	TRBJ2-1	CASRDTGQYNEQFF	TGTGCCAGTAGGGACACCGGACAGTACAATGAGCAGTTCTTC
.	11	TRBV14	.	TRBJ2-5	CASSHTETQYF	TGTGCCAGCAGCCATACCGAGACCCAGTACTTC
.	16	TRBV6-2/TRBV6-3	.	TRBJ2-5	CASSYPLQVDQETQYF	TGTGCCAGCAGTTACCCGCTCCAGGTCGATCAAGAGACCCAGTACTTC
TRBD1	16	TRBV3-1	.	TRBJ2-7	CASSQGDRGNSYEQYF	TGTGCCAGCAGCCAAGGGGACAGGGGTAACTCCTACGAGCAGTACTTC
TRBD2	19	TRBV25-1	few	TRBJ2-2	CASSETSGRAGSWTGELFF	TGTGCCAGCAGTGAAACTAGCGGGAGGGCAGGATCGTGGACCGGGGAGCTGTTTTTT
.	14	TRBV28	few	TRBJ1-5	CASSGGGAGQPQHF	TGTGCCAGCAGTGGCGGAGGGGCTGGTCAGCCCCAGCATTTT
.	17	TRBV2	few	TRBJ2-1	CASRARKSTEAYNEQFF	TGTGCCAGCAGGGCCCGGAAATCGACAGAGGCCTACAATGAGCAGTTCTTC
.	13	TRBV27	.	TRBJ2-1	CASSSLGDNEQFF	TGTGCCAGCAGTTCCCTCGGGGACAATGAGCAGTTCTTC
TRBD2	15	TRBV28	few	TRBJ2-5	CASRIPGLTQETQYF	TGTGCCAGCCGAATTCCGGGACTAACCCAAGAGACCCAGTACTTC
.	13	TRBV29-1	.	TRBJ1-5	CSVGPAAGQPQHF	TGCAGCGTTGGACCCGCGGCTGGTCAGCCCCAGCATTTT
TRBD1	17	TRBV7-9	few	TRBJ1-2	CASSPDLRDRINYGYTF	TGTGCCAGCAGCCCCGACCTCCGGGACAGAATCAACTATGGCTACACCTTC
TRBD2	16	TRBV28	.	TRBJ2-5	CASSYLDGRGKETQYF	TGTGCCAGCAGCTACTTGGACGGGAGGGGAAAGGAGACCCAGTACTTC
.	14	TRBV30	.	TRBJ1-4	CAWSPGLTNEKLFF	TGTGCCTGGAGTCCAGGGCTTACTAATGAAAAACTGTTTTTT
.	18	TRBV12-3/TRBV12-4	.	TRBJ2-3	CASSLARFGFRRTDTQYF	TGTGCCAGCAGTTTAGCGCGTTTTGGGTTCCGACGCACAGATACGCAGTATTTT
.	13	TRBV29-1	.	TRBJ1-1	CSVTGRVNTEAFF	TGCAGCGTTACTGGACGGGTGAACACTGAAGCTTTCTTT
TRBD2	17	TRBV3-1	.	TRBJ2-7	CASSREWRESMSYEQYF	TGTGCCAGCAGCCGGGAGTGGCGGGAGTCAATGTCGTACGAGCAGTACTTC
TRBD2	15	TRBV4-3	many	TRBJ2-7	CASSPGAGRGLEQYF	TGCGCCAGCAGCCCGGGGGCCGGGAGGGGTCTGGAGCAGTACTTC